Listed below are T cell receptor beta chains from one sample, sequenced in a study of shared T cell receptors in the human thymus. Profiled with immunoSEQ multiplex PCR; TCRdb holds only in-frame clones, not every one. The top ten hold roughly 0.02% of the sample, which has about 400,000 clones, approximately 95% seen once. Sequenced: thymocytes. The receptors come from a human donor. Each CDR3 is given with its conserved first and last residue. D genes are given only for firm matches. Clone size is given for some rows only: seen once, a few or many times, or a class if the clone is expanded.

TRBJ2-3	NA	NA	TRBV27	TGTGCCAGCAGCCCTAAGCGGTCTAGCACAGATACGCAGTATTTT	CASSPKRSSTDTQYF
TRBJ1-2	NA	TRBD1	TRBV27	TGTGCCAGCAAAAGGACAGGGGGCGTCTATGGCTACACCTTC	CASKRTGGVYGYTF
TRBJ2-1	NA	TRBD1	TRBV6-5	TGTGCCAGCAGTTCCACGGGACAGGGTATCGATGAGCAGTTCTTC	CASSSTGQGIDEQFF
TRBJ2-7	few	TRBD2	TRBV28	TGTGCCAGCAGCCTCCCGACTAGCGGGAGGGGCGAGCAGTACTTC	CASSLPTSGRGEQYF
TRBJ1-5	NA	NA	TRBV29-1	TGCAGCGTTTCTGGGGGGGGTAATCAGCCCCAGCATTTT	CSVSGGGNQPQHF
TRBJ1-5	NA	NA	TRBV19	TGTGCCAGTAAGCTTAGGGGGAATCAGCCCCAGCATTTT	CASKLRGNQPQHF
TRBJ2-6	NA	NA	TRBV28	TGTGCCAGCAGTTCCGCGCTAGGTGGCAGGAAAAAACCCCTGGAAATCTCTGGGGCCAACGTCCTGACTTTC	CASSSALGGRKKPLEISGANVLTF
TRBJ2-5	NA	NA	TRBV6-1	TGTGCCAGCAGTGAATGTTGTACGCACCAAGAGACCCAGTACTTC	CASSECCTHQETQYF
TRBJ2-7	NA	TRBD1	TRBV28	TGTGCCAGCGTTCACAGGGGGTCCCGCGAGCAGTACTTC	CASVHRGSREQYF
TRBJ2-7	NA	NA	TRBV28	TGTGCCAGCAGGGCAGTAGACCCAGATTACGAGCAGTACTTC	CASRAVDPDYEQYF
TRBJ2-5	NA	NA	TRBV11-2	TGTGCCAGCAGCTTAGTAGGGTGGCCGAGCGAGACCCAGTACTTC	CASSLVGWPSETQYF
TRBJ2-2	NA	NA	TRBV10-3	TGTGCCATCAGTACCAGGGGGGGAACCGGGGAGCTGTTTTTT	CAISTRGGTGELFF
TRBJ2-7	NA	TRBD2	TRBV30	TGTGCCTGGAAGTCTGGACTAGCGGGAGAAAGAACAGCCTACGAGCAGTACTTC	CAWKSGLAGERTAYEQYF
TRBJ1-2	few	NA	TRBV9	TGTGCCAGCAGCGGGGAGGTCTATGGCTACACCTTC	CASSGEVYGYTF
TRBJ2-1	NA	NA	TRBV14	TGTGCCAGCAGCCGGGCAGAAGGCTACAATGAGCAGTTCTTC	CASSRAEGYNEQFF
TRBJ2-3	NA	NA	TRBV5-1	TGCGCCAGCAGCTTGGAGACAGACAGCACAGATACGCAGTATTTT	CASSLETDSTDTQYF
TRBJ2-2	NA	NA	TRBV5-4	TGTGCCAGCAGCCTCCTAGAGAATACCACCGGGGAGCTGTTTTTT	CASSLLENTTGELFF
TRBJ1-2	NA	TRBD1	TRBV28	TGTGCCAGCAGGCTATTTACAAGGGGGCGGGGGTATGGCTACACCTTC	CASRLFTRGRGYGYTF
TRBJ2-7	NA	NA	TRBV5-6	TGTGCCAGCAGCTTGTATTGGGTGACAGGTAACTCCTACGAGCAGTACTTC	CASSLYWVTGNSYEQYF
TRBJ1-4	NA	TRBD1	TRBV28	TGTGCCAGCAGGCAACCGGGACAGGGGATTCCAACTAATGAAAAACTGTTTTTT	CASRQPGQGIPTNEKLFF